What follows is one TCR beta chain and its context. Its cognate antigen is unknown. The data were taken from a study of CD8 T cells in Susac syndrome. About the study: Treatment at blood withdrawal was none, corticosteroids, or intravenous immunoglobulin alone in Susac syndrome patients.

TCR beta sequences were obtained from blood CD8+ and CD4+ T cells. Patients with Susac syndrome met the recently defined diagnostic criteria for definite or probable disease. Regarding the study as a whole: Expansion of Susac CD8+ clones peaked in TEMRA cells and in active patients.

An input of 0.5 to 1 ug of RNA was subjected to reverse transcription using random hexamers. TCRdb re-analysed the immunoSEQ multiplex PCR reads in MiXCR, keeping a single row per CDR3 protein. The sample contains around 81,000 distinct CDR3 sequences, about 93% of which appear only once. The sequencing sample was made of CD8+ T cells from PBMCs. The receptor was isolated from a human donor with Susac syndrome.

CDR3 amino acids: CASSLNPGDGYTF. CDR3 DNA: TGTGCCAGCAGCTTAAACCCCGGGGATGGCTACACCTTC. This rearrangement joins TRBV7-9 to TRBJ1-2; D not resolved. The V end lost 2 bases, the J end lost 6 bases, and 10 bases lay between the germline ends. The CDR3 is 13 residues long. The V gene's germline CDR1 is SEHNR and CDR2 FQNEAQ (reference sequence). Filled out from reference TRBV7-9 and TRBJ1-2, the complete variable domain reads DTGVSQNPRHKITKRGQNVTFRCDPISEHNRLYWYRQTLGQGPEFLTYFQNEAQLEKSRLLSDRFSAERPKGSFSTLEIQRTEQGDSAMYLCASSLNPGDGYTFGSGTRLTVV.